This record looks at one T cell receptor (beta chain) sequence and its context. This clonotype was recorded a few times. The specificity of this receptor is unknown. No base quality values were provided; no much bigger clone lies one nucleotide off. The data were produced on an Illumina NovaSeq 6000. TCR cDNA was made using 5'RACE template switching, a step that added a universal primer site and unique molecular identifiers. cDNA synthesis was primed from both the TCR alpha and TCR beta constant segments. Library amplification used two PCR steps, and the second PCR step added sample barcodes and sequencing adapters. Sequencing of libraries was done on Illumina HiSeq 2500 (2x100 bp) or NovaSeq (2x150 bp). As for the original processing: Demultiplexing of reads and collapsing into UMI consensus sequences were performed with MIGEC, and V(D)J alignment was carried out with MiXCR. Using edgeR on replicate PBMC samples, clonotypes were called vaccine-responding if FDR was below 0.01 and the log2 fold change was above 5 up to day 15. CD4 or CD8 identity was assigned to each bulk clonotype according to whether the clonotype was present at higher abundance in the sequenced CD4 repertoire or the sequenced CD8 repertoire. TCRdb handled the public reads itself, with Q25 trimming in fastp and clone calling in MiXCR, and kept productive beta chains. Each record represents a unique CDR3 protein, reported with the most common genes and DNA among its rows. For this entry, the V and J calls and clone size follow TCRdb and not the study's own pipeline. The sample table shows about 340,000 distinct CDR3 sequences, and approximately 12% are seen once. Approximately 3.4% of the sample comes from the top ten.

The CDR3 goes from the cysteine to the phenylalanine over 15 residues. Only the CDR3 region is kept as DNA, spanning 45 bases read in frame from base 1. The germline V end is reduced by 3 bases and the J end by 6 bases; junction bases left unmatched: 7. Read against the paper, the sample's treatment or condition label means: live attenuated yellow fever vaccine strain. PBMCs were isolated from peripheral blood using a standard Ficoll-Paque protocol. Dynabeads CD4 and CD8 positive selection kits were used to isolate the CD4 and CD8 T-cell fractions. TriZol was used to extract RNA from bulk PBMCs, from CD4 and CD8 fractions, and from dextramer-positive and dextramer-negative fractions. This record comes from a study of T cells after yellow fever vaccination (dated by TCRdb to the late 2010s). With respect to the entire study: The SMART-Seq v4 Ultra Low Input RNA kit was used to prepare libraries from fractions with low cell numbers. Bulk TCR alpha and beta repertoires were sequenced longitudinally to track T-cell clones before and after primary and booster YFV17D yellow fever vaccination. The cohort comprised two healthy male donors, one aged 18 to 29 and one aged 30 to 40 years. Bulk PBMC replicates and cell subsets were isolated from blood drawn at multiple timepoints before and after both primary and secondary immunization. Here is what the overall study found, with its caveats: Because only two donors were included in the study, the extent to which the findings can be generalized is limited. Because abundant contaminating clonotypes from the bulk population could be contained in FACS-sorted repertoires, computational filtering was required. Most clones expanded after primary vaccination (almost 97% of CD4 and 88% of CD8) were re-detected after the booster, suggesting that broad memory maintenance occurred. Compared with the primary T-cell response, the secondary T-cell response was weaker but faster, peaking on day 5 rather than day 15. A small share of clonotypes was detected in both CD4 and CD8 compartments, with the overlap likely arising from convergent recombination.

The sample consisted of CD4+ T cells sorted from PBMCs, taken 15 days after the yellow fever booster vaccination. The receptor chain draws on TRBV12-3 or TRBV12-4 and TRBJ2-4; 8 bases in the middle match TRBD1. The receptor was derived from a man aged 18-30 years who received the YFV17D yellow fever vaccine. The CDR3 loop reads CASSFGDRRLNIQYF. The DNA reads TGTGCCAGCAGTTTCGGGGACAGGCGATTAAACATTCAGTACTTC.